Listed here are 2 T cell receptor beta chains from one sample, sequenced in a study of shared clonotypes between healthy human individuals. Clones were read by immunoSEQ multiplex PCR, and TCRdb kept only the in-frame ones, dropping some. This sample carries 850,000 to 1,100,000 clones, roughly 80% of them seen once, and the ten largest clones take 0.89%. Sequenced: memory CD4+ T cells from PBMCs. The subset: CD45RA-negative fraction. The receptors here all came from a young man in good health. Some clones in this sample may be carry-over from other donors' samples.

The CDR3 spells CASSERTSGRAGYEQYF. In DNA form, the CDR3 reads TGCGCCAGCAGTGAACGGACTAGCGGGAGGGCGGGGTACGAGCAGTACTTC. This chain links TRBV10-2 with TRBJ2-7, with TRBD2 matching over 15 bases. Trimming cost V 3 bases and J 4 bases; bases outside gene matches: 7. Germline V lookup: CDR1 WSHSY, CDR2 SAAADI. The length of the CDR3 is 17 residues.

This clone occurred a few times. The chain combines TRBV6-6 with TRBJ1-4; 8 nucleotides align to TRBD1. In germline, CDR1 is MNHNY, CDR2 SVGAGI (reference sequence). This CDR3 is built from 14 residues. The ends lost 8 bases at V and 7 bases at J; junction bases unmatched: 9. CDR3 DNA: TGTGCCAGCGATGTAGACAGGGGTAGTGAAAAACTGTTTTTT. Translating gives CASDVDRGSEKLFF.